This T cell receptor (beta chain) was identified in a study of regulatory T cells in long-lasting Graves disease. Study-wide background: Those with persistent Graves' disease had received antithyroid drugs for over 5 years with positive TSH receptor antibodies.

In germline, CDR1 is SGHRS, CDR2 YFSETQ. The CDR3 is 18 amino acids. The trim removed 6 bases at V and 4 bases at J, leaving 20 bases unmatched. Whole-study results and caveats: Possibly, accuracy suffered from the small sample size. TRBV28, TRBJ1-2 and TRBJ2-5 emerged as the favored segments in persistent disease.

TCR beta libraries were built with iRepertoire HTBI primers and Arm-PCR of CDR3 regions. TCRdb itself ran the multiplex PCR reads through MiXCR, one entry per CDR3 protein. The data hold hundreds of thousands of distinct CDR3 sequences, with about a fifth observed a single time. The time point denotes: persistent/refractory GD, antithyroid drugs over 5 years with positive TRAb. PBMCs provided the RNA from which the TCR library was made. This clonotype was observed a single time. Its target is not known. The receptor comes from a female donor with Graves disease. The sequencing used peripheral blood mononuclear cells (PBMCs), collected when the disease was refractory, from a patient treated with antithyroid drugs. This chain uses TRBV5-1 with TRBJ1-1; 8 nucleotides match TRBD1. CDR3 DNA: TGCGCCAGCAAGATTTCTCTTGGCCGCAGGGGGCTCGGCACTGAAGCTTTCTTT. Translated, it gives CASKISLGRRGLGTEAFF.